The 25 T cell receptor beta chains presented below share a single source sample, sequenced in a study of T cells in Graves' hyperthyroidism and ophthalmopathy (dated 2019 in TCRdb). The library was produced with multiplex PCR. For sequencing, an Illumina HiSeq 2000 was employed. TCR beta CDR3 regions were amplified from RNA transcripts. A first-round RT-PCR of the TCR CDR3 used the HTBI primer set with the Qiagen OneStep RT-PCR kit. TCRdb handled the public reads itself, with Q25 trimming in fastp and clone calling in MiXCR, and kept productive beta chains. Records with the same CDR3 protein are collapsed into one entry carrying the most frequent genes and DNA. Within this sample are about 210,000 distinct CDR3 sequences, with 17% of them counted one time only. The ten largest account for 50% of the sample. Sequenced: blood. Receptors were obtained from a man over 45 with Graves' hyperthyroidism.

The chain links TRBV28 to TRBJ1-6; D not certain. V was trimmed by 0 bases and J by 7 bases, leaving 22 bases between them. Per germline, CDR1 MDHEN and CDR2 SYDVKM. The CDR3 loop spans 19 amino acids. The CDR3 bases are TGTGCCAGCAGTTTATGGGAACGGCGGGGTAGGAGGAGAAATTCACCCCTCCACTTT. Residues: CASSLWERRGRRRNSPLHF.

The V and J genes are TRBV20-1 and TRBJ2-7, with TRBD2 matching over 12 bases. The CDR3 totals 16 residues. Germline V lookup: CDR1 DFQATT, CDR2 SNEGSKA (reference sequence). V lost 0 bases and J lost 2; bases outside the gene matches: 5. In nucleotides, the CDR3 is TGCAGTGCTAGAGATAGCCTAGCGGGAGGGCCCTACGAGCAGTACTTC. This sequence encodes CSARDSLAGGPYEQYF.

This clonotype appeared many times. The chain uses TRBV2 and TRBJ2-3; D uncertain. The CDR3 runs to 15 residues. The germline CDR1 and CDR2 sequences are SNHLY and FYNNEI. Trimming stripped 7 bases from V and 0 bases from J, with 14 bases between. CDR3 sequence (DNA): TGTGCCAGCACGACTCAACAGACAAGCACAGATACGCAGTATTTT. As protein: CASTTQQTSTDTQYF.

At least ten counts were recorded for this clonotype. This chain joins TRBV28 and TRBJ1-1, with D uncertain. Germline CDR1 is MDHEN and CDR2 is SYDVKM. This CDR3 has 13 amino acids. The germline V and J ends were trimmed by 1 base and 2 bases, with 5 bases remaining between them. The CDR3 loop reads CASSLYKNTEAFF. DNA for the CDR3: TGTGCCAGCAGTTTATACAAAAACACTGAAGCTTTCTTT.

The chain couples TRBV7-9 to TRBJ2-1, with 10 bases that match TRBD2. The germline V gene encodes CDR1 SEHNR and CDR2 FQNEAQ (reference sequence). The CDR3 runs to 16 residues. V was clipped by 5 bases and J by 0 bases; unmatched bases: 4. In nucleotides, the CDR3 is TGTGCCAGCAGCCCGCTAGCGGGAGACTCCTACAATGAGCAGTTCTTC. Encoded protein: CASSPLAGDSYNEQFF. The variable domain in full, completed from reference TRBV7-9 and TRBJ2-1, reads DTGVSQNPRHKITKRGQNVTFRCDPISEHNRLYWYRQTLGQGPEFLTYFQNEAQLEKSRLLSDRFSAERPKGSFSTLEIQRTEQGDSAMYLCASSPLAGDSYNEQFFGPGTRLTVL.

With regard to this clonotype: This could be a read error, since a much larger clone is one nucleotide away. The DNA of the CDR3 is TGCAGTGCTAGCAGCCTCTCCTACGAGCAGTGCTTC. Its translation is CSASSLSYEQCF. The rearrangement joins TRBV20-1 to TRBJ2-7; D not resolved. The CDR3 has 12 residues. Looked up from germline, CDR1 is DFQATT and CDR2 is SNEGSKA (reference sequence).

This clonotype was observed many times. The J gene is TRBJ2-1, the V gene TRBV6-1; D remains unclear. Looked up from germline, CDR1 is MNHNS and CDR2 is SASEGT. Trimming removed 3 bases from V and 5 bases from J, with 8 bases in between. The CDR3 spans 13 residues. The CDR3 reads CASSDPYNNEQFF. The DNA for the CDR3 is TGTGCCAGCAGTGATCCTTATAACAATGAGCAGTTCTTC.

The table lists this clonotype with a few counts. The rearrangement joins TRBV6-4 to TRBJ2-2, with TRBD2 as a possible D gene (6 bases). The V end lost 0 bases, the J end lost 1 base, and 6 bases lay between the germline ends. CDR3 size: 15 residues. Germline loops: CDR1 MRHNA, CDR2 SNTAGT. The CDR3 coding sequence is TGTGCCAGCAGTGACTCGGGAGGGAACACCGGGGAGCTGTTTTTT. Protein product: CASSDSGGNTGELFF.

The chain couples TRBV28 to TRBJ1-6, with D uncertain. The CDR3 extends over 14 amino acids. The germline V gene has CDR1 MDHEN and CDR2 SYDVKM. Trimming took 8 bases from V and 6 from J, leaving 14 bases between them. CDR3 DNA sequence: TGTGCCAGCTTCGGTGGATCACTTAATTCACCCCTCCACTTT. It is translated as CASFGGSLNSPLHF.

The sample holds many counts of this clonotype. The gene calls are TRBV12-3 or TRBV12-4 and TRBJ1-5; a weak D match, TRBD1 (6 bases). V gave up 6 bases and J gave up 3 bases, with 15 bases separating them. The CDR3 has 15 residues. In DNA form, the CDR3 reads TGTGCCAGCAGCCCCCCCGGACAGCACAATCAGCCCCAGCATTTT. Translation gives CASSPPGQHNQPQHF.

This clonotype was seen a handful of times. The rearrangement links TRBV18 to TRBJ2-7; 7 bases match TRBD1. The V gene end was trimmed by 2 bases and the J gene end by 0 bases; junction bases not matched to a gene: 4. Germline-derived CDR1 and CDR2 are KGHSH and LQKENI. This CDR3 has 15 residues. The CDR3 coding sequence is TGTGCCAGCTCACCAGGGACAGCAAACTCCTACGAGCAGTACTTC. Translated: CASSPGTANSYEQYF.

This clonotype was picked up many times. This rearrangement joins TRBV7-3 to TRBJ2-7, with TRBD1 matching over 9 bases. The V segment lost 4 bases and the J segment 5 bases; nucleotides outside the gene matches: 9. The CDR3 has 15 amino acids. Germline V gene lookup returns CDR1 SGHTA and CDR2 FQGTGA. The CDR3 loop reads CASSSAGTGRNEQYF. DNA of the CDR3: TGTGCCAGCAGCTCGGCCGGGACAGGGAGGAACGAGCAGTACTTC.

This clonotype was seen repeatedly, ten times or more. The gene calls are TRBV28 and TRBJ2-7, with D possibly TRBD1 on 5 matching bases. Trimming removed 0 bases at V and 3 bases at J, with 15 bases between. CDR3 size: 16 residues. The V gene's germline CDR1 is MDHEN and CDR2 SYDVKM. CDR3 DNA sequence: TGTGCCAGCAGTTTATGGCCAGGGTCTGGGAACTACGAGCAGTACTTC. Amino acid sequence: CASSLWPGSGNYEQYF.

This clonotype was seen only a few times. This sequence joins TRBV27 and TRBJ2-2, with TRBD2 identical over 9 bases. V was clipped by 3 bases and J by 6 bases; unmatched bases: 5. This CDR3 region has 15 residues. Germline V gives CDR1 MNHEY, CDR2 SMNVEV (reference sequence). The CDR3 nucleotides are TGTGCCAGCAGTTTCCAGCGGGAGGTTCCCGGGGAGCTGTTTTTT. It yields the protein CASSFQREVPGELFF.

This clonotype was counted many times. This rearrangement joins TRBV12-3 or TRBV12-4 to TRBJ2-3; 12 bases align to TRBD2. This CDR3 is 14 amino acids long. Trimming at V came to 6 bases and at J to 7 bases, leaving 5 bases not matched to a gene. The CDR3: CASRRLAGDHTQYF. The CDR3 bases are TGTGCCAGCAGGAGACTAGCGGGAGATCATACGCAGTATTTT.

This clonotype was observed many times. This sequence joins TRBV18 and TRBJ2-2, with D possibly being TRBD1 (6 bases). The germline V gene encodes CDR1 KGHSH and CDR2 LQKENI. This CDR3 region has 16 residues. Trimming took 1 base from V and 1 from J, leaving 10 bases between them. CDR3 nucleotides: TGTGCCAGCTCACCACGGGGGCAGCGGAACACCGGGGAGCTGTTTTTT. Its protein is CASSPRGQRNTGELFF.

In its sample, this clonotype was seen many times. The CDR3 sequence is CASRRGISTDTQYF. The CDR3 DNA reads TGTGCCAGCAGACGCGGGATTAGCACAGATACGCAGTATTTT. This sequence joins TRBV6-1 and TRBJ2-3, with D perhaps TRBD2 (6 bases). The length of the CDR3 is 14 residues. Germline CDR1 MNHNS, CDR2 SASEGT. The V end lost 6 bases, the J end lost 0 bases, and 10 bases lay between the germline ends.

The CDR3 DNA reads TGTGCCAGCAGCGTGGCGGGGGGTAACTATGGCTACACCTTC. It is translated as CASSVAGGNYGYTF. This chain uses TRBV6-1 with TRBJ1-2, with D perhaps TRBD1 (5 bases). In germline, CDR1 is MNHNS, CDR2 SASEGT. V was pared by 6 bases and J by 1 base, with 12 bases between. The length of the CDR3 is 14 residues.

The chain is built from TRBV6-1 and TRBJ2-4, with 9 positions matching TRBD2. CDR3 length: 20 residues. Trimming took 3 bases from V and 2 from J; bases not matched to a gene: 17. The germline CDR1 and CDR2 sequences are MNHNS and SASEGT. The CDR3 loop is CASSDPFYVAGEGSKNIQYF. In DNA, the CDR3 is TGTGCCAGCAGTGATCCCTTTTATGTAGCGGGAGAGGGATCCAAAAACATTCAGTACTTC.

This clonotype occurred a few times. V gene TRBV20-1 combines with J gene TRBJ1-2; D is unresolved. The V and J ends lost 4 bases and 9 bases respectively, with 27 bases between them. Germline V lookup: CDR1 DFQATT, CDR2 SNEGSKA (reference sequence). This CDR3 spans 16 amino acids. The CDR3 spells CSATSVTAYPTSRYTF. The DNA for the CDR3 is TGCAGTGCTACGTCAGTCACGGCCTACCCAACGTCTCGCTACACCTTC.

This chain connects TRBV18 to TRBJ2-7; D is possibly TRBD1 or TRBD2 (6 bases each). The CDR3 sequence is 16 residues long. Trimming took 0 bases from V and 5 from J, leaving 17 bases between them. CDR1 is KGHSH and CDR2 is LQKENI in the germline V gene. The chain's CDR3 is CASSPPVYREDDEQYF. The CDR3 nucleotides read TGTGCCAGCTCACCACCGGTGTACAGGGAGGACGACGAGCAGTACTTC.

The J gene is TRBJ1-5, the V gene TRBV6-1; D remains unclear. Germline V CDR1 and CDR2: MNHNS, SASEGT. CDR3 length equals 14 residues. The V end lost 1 base, the J end lost 5 bases, and 9 bases lay between the germline ends. Here the CDR3 reads CASSEVGGDQPQHF. The CDR3 DNA follows: TGTGCCAGCAGTGAAGTAGGTGGGGATCAGCCCCAGCATTTT.

Only a few counts were recorded for this clonotype. The chain links TRBV4-1 to TRBJ2-2; unclear D gene. V lost 1 base to trimming and J lost 0 bases, with 9 bases between them. The germline CDR1 and CDR2 sequences are MGHRA and YSYEKL. The CDR3 totals 16 residues. The CDR3 coding sequence is TGCGCCAGCAGCCAAGTTGCTCCGGCGAACACCGGGGAGCTGTTTTTT. The encoded protein is CASSQVAPANTGELFF.

This rearrangement joins TRBV28 to TRBJ1-5; D remains unclear. V dropped 8 bases and J dropped 2 bases, with 10 bases sitting between them. CDR1 and CDR2 (germline): MDHEN, SYDVKM. The CDR3 runs 13 residues. CDR3 in DNA: TGTGCCAGCCTTACCGGGGGCAATCAGCCCCAGCATTTT. Protein sequence: CASLTGGNQPQHF.

The gene calls are TRBV5-1 and TRBJ2-2, with 9 bases matching TRBD1. This CDR3 comprises 15 residues. Unmatched junction bases numbered 6, after V lost 6 bases and J lost 3 bases. Germline-derived CDR1 and CDR2 are SGHRS and YFSETQ. The CDR3 reads CASNPGQGYTGELFF. DNA of the CDR3: TGCGCCAGCAACCCGGGACAGGGTTACACCGGGGAGCTGTTTTTT.